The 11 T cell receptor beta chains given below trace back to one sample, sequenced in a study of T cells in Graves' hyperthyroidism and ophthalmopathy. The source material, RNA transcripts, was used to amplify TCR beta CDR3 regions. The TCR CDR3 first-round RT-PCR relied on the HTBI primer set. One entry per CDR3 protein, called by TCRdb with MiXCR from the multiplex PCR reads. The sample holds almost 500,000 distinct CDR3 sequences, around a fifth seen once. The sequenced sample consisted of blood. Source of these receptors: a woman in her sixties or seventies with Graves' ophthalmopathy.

CDR3 nucleotides: TGTGCCATCAGTGAAACTAGCGGGAGGTACAATGAGCAGTTCTTC. Translated, it gives CAISETSGRYNEQFF. This chain links TRBV10-3 with TRBJ2-1, with TRBD2 matching over 12 bases. The CDR3 has 15 amino acids. The germline V gene has CDR1 ENHRY and CDR2 SYGVKD. After removal of 3 bases from V and 4 bases from J, the junction contained 1 base not matched to a gene.

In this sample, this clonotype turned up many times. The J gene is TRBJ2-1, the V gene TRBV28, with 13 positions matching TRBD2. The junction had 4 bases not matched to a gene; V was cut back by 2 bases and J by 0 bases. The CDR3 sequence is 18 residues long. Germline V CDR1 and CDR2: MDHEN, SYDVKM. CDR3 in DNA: TGTGCCAGCAGTTTAGGGACTAGCGGGAAGAGCTCCTACAATGAGCAGTTCTTC. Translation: CASSLGTSGKSSYNEQFF.

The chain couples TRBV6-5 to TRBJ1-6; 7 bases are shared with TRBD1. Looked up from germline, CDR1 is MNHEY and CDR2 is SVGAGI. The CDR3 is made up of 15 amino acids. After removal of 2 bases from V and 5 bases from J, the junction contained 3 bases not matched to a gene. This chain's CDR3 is CASSYRDRNNSPLHF. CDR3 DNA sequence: TGTGCCAGCAGTTACAGGGACAGAAATAATTCACCCCTCCACTTT.

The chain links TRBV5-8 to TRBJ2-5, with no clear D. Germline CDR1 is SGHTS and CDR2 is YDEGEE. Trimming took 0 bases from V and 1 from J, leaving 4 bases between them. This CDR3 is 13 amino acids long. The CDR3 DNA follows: TGTGCCAGCAGCTTGGGATTCCAAGAGACCCAGTACTTC. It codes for CASSLGFQETQYF.

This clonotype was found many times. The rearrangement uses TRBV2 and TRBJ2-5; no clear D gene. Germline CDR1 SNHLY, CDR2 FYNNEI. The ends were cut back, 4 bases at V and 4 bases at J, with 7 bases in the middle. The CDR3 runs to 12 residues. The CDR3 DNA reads TGTGCCAGCAGTGGTTTGGGAGAGACCCAGTACTTC. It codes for CASSGLGETQYF.

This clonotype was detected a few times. CDR3 residues: CASREDRGGQYF. DNA of the CDR3: TGTGCCAGCAGGGAGGACAGGGGAGGGCAGTACTTC. The chain links TRBV6-2 or TRBV6-3 to TRBJ2-7; 9 positions agree with TRBD1. Germline loops: CDR1 MNHEY, CDR2 SVGEGT. V dropped 6 bases and J dropped 9; count of bases not matched to a gene: 6. There are 12 residues in the CDR3.

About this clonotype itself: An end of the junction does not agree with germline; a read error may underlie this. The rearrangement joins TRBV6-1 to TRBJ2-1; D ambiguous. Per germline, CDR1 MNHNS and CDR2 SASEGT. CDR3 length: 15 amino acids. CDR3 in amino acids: CASSELFRTYNGQFF. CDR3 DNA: TGTGCCAGCAGTGAATTGTTTCGGACCTACAATGGGCAGTTCTTC.

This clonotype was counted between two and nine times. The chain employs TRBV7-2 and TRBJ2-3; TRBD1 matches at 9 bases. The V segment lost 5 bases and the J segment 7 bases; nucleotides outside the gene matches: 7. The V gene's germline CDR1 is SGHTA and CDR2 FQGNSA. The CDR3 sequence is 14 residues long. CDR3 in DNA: TGTGCCAGCAGCATTAAACAGGGGGCAAATACGCAGTATTTT. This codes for CASSIKQGANTQYF.

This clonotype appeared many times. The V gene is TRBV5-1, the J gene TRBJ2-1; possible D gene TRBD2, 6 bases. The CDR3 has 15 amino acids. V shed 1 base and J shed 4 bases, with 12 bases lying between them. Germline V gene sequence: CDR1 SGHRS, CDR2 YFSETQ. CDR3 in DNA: TGCGCCAGCAGCTTGATGACGGGAGCGTACAATGAGCAGTTCTTC. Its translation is CASSLMTGAYNEQFF.

The CDR3 bases are TGTGCCAGCAGTTTAACAGGGTTTCTGCAAGAGACCCAGTACTTC. It encodes CASSLTGFLQETQYF. This sequence joins TRBV2 and TRBJ2-5; tentatively, D is TRBD1 (6 bases). CDR1 and CDR2 from the germline V gene are SNHLY and FYNNEI. The CDR3 is 15 amino acids. V lost 5 bases and J lost 2, with 15 bases in between.

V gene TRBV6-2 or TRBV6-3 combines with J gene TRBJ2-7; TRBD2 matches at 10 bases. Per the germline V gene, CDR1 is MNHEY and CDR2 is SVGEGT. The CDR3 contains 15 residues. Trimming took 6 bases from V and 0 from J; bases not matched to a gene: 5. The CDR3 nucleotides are TGTGCCAGCAGACCGAGACTAGCGGGCTCCTACGAGCAGTACTTC. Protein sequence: CASRPRLAGSYEQYF.